The sequence of this TCR beta chain was determined in a study of shared clonotypes between healthy human individuals. Study-level background: CD4 naive cells filled three plates per donor, CD4 memory three, CD8 naive two and CD8 memory one. General study results and limits: Naive CD4 clonotypes overlapped across a handful of donors at roughly 5.1%.

Note on this clone: The antigen is undetermined.

Methods used by the authors: Junction-only sequences without quality scores were provided by ImmunoSEQ, so filtering was different. This table comes from immunoSEQ multiplex PCR, and its TCRdb copy is limited to in-frame clones, with some not included. V, J and clone size are those of that table, while D and trimming were read from the DNA. Among some 300,000 clones, less than 75% were seen once, and the ten largest hold 8.5% to 12%. Deletions cut 5 bases from V and 6 bases from J, with 15 bases between. This CDR3 has 13 amino acids. CDR1 SGHTS and CDR2 YDEGEE come from the germline V gene. Sequencing was carried out using memory CD4+ T cells sorted from blood. Subset meaning: CD45RA-negative fraction. The genes are TRBV5-8 and TRBJ2-7, with D perhaps assigned TRBD1 or TRBD2 (6 bases each). The TCR comes from a man between 25 and 39 years old in good health. CDR3 sequence (DNA): TGTGCCAGCAGGCAGACGGGGGCGATCGAGCAGTACTTC. Protein product: CASRQTGAIEQYF. Together with reference TRBV5-8 and TRBJ2-7, the CDR3 gives the full variable domain: EAGVTQSPTHLIKTRGQQATLRCSPISGHTSVYWYQQALGLGLQFLLWYDEGEERNRGNFPPRFSGRQFPNYSSELNVNALELEDSALYLCASRQTGAIEQYFGPGTRLTVT.